This entry lists 30 T cell receptor beta chains sequenced from one sample in a study of blood T cell repertoires in COVID-19. Clones were read by immunoSEQ multiplex PCR, and TCRdb kept only the in-frame ones, dropping some. The sample lists about 220,000 clones; 75% to 90% were seen once. The source material was peripheral blood. These receptor sequences come from a man aged 40-49 years with acute or convalescent COVID-19.

CDR3 coding DNA: TGTGCCAGTAGGCCTCGACACAACACAGATACGCAGTATTTT. Encoded protein: CASRPRHNTDTQYF. The chain uses TRBV19 and TRBJ2-3; D not certain. Trimming took 6 bases from V and 2 from J, leaving 12 bases between them. CDR1 and CDR2 from the germline V gene are LNHDA and SQIVND (reference sequence). The CDR3 runs to 14 residues.

V usage is TRBV4-3 and J usage is TRBJ2-1; a possible D gene is TRBD1 (6 bases). The germline gives CDR1 LGHNA, CDR2 YSLEER. The ends were cut back, 0 bases at V and 7 bases at J, with 19 bases in the middle. The CDR3 has 17 amino acids. The CDR3 bases are TGCGCCAGCAGCCAAGATCGAGGGGGATACTTGGGGAATGAGCAGTTCTTC. It translates to CASSQDRGGYLGNEQFF.

The V gene is TRBV3-1 (or the pseudogene TRBV3-2), the J gene TRBJ2-4; possible D gene TRBD2, 5 bases. The CDR3 has 19 residues. Per germline, CDR1 LGHDT and CDR2 YNNKEL (reference sequence). The ends were cut back, 1 base at V and 0 bases at J, with 19 bases in the middle. The CDR3 loop is CASSQGFLPSGQAKNIQYF. Here the CDR3 DNA reads TGTGCCAGCAGCCAAGGATTTCTTCCCAGCGGTCAAGCCAAAAACATTCAGTACTTC.

The chain is built from TRBV27 and TRBJ1-4; D gene uncertain. CDR3 length: 12 residues. The V end lost 9 bases, the J end lost 6 bases, and 11 bases lay between the germline ends. From germline, CDR1 is MNHEY and CDR2 SMNVEV (reference sequence). CDR3 in amino acids: CASKRGHEKLFF. The CDR3 DNA reads as TGTGCCAGTAAGCGTGGTCATGAAAAACTGTTTTTT.

The chain employs TRBV21-1 and TRBJ2-7; TRBD2 reflects the table's D call only, with no check against the DNA. TRBV21-1 is a documented pseudogene. The CDR3 covers 12 residues. The CDR3 DNA is TGTGCCAGCAGCAAAGCGCGGCACGAGCAGTACTTC. Translated: CASSKARHEQYF.

This chain links TRBV6-5 with TRBJ1-1; no definite D call. The germline V gene has CDR1 MNHEY and CDR2 SVGAGI. The CDR3 has 15 residues. Between the trimmed V and J ends, which lost 4 bases and 4 bases, there was a span of 16 bases. CDR3 DNA: TGTGCCAGCAGTTTGATTTGGTACTCAATCACTGAAGCTTTCTTT. It translates to CASSLIWYSITEAFF.

The genes are TRBV7-9 and TRBJ2-2; 10 bases agree with TRBD1. V shed 5 bases, J shed 6 bases, and the junction held 6 bases outside the gene matches. Per the germline V gene, CDR1 is SEHNR and CDR2 is FQNEAQ (reference sequence). This CDR3 is 15 amino acids long. DNA for the CDR3: TGTGCCAGCAGCCCAGGACAGGGGGTCGCCGGGGAGCTGTTTTTT. Its translation: CASSPGQGVAGELFF.

This chain connects TRBV27 to TRBJ2-2, with 9 bases matching TRBD1. Germline V gives CDR1 MNHEY, CDR2 SMNVEV (reference sequence). The CDR3 covers 15 residues. V shed 4 bases and J 7 bases; nucleotides not matched to a gene: 7. The CDR3 bases are TGTGCCAGCAGTTCCAACAGGGGGCGCGGCGGGGAGCTGTTTTTT. It translates to CASSSNRGRGGELFF.

The chain combines TRBV19 with TRBJ2-7, with a possible D match to TRBD1 (7 bases). The germline CDR1 and CDR2 sequences are LNHDA and SQIVND (reference sequence). Trimming shortened V by 4 bases and J by 1 base, and 14 bases separated the two germline ends. CDR3 size: 15 residues. The CDR3 coding sequence is TGTGCCAGTAGTAGGAGGGACAGTCAATCCTACGAGCAGTACTTC. Its protein is CASSRRDSQSYEQYF.

The chain uses TRBV2 and TRBJ1-1; D is unclear. The CDR3 sequence is 13 residues long. The germline V and J ends were trimmed by 7 bases and 1 base, with 10 bases remaining between them. Germline CDR1 and CDR2: SNHLY and FYNNEI. CDR3 DNA sequence: TGTGCCAGCACGGGAACTGGGAACACTGAAGCTTTCTTT. Its translation is CASTGTGNTEAFF.

This chain connects TRBV7-9 to TRBJ2-1, with TRBD2 matching over 10 bases. The V segment lost 2 bases and the J segment 7 bases; nucleotides outside the gene matches: 5. The CDR3 totals 15 residues. Germline V gene data show CDR1 as SEHNR and CDR2 as FQNEAQ (reference sequence). The CDR3 is CASSLRGLAMNEQFF. For the CDR3, the DNA is TGTGCCAGCAGCTTAAGGGGACTAGCGATGAATGAGCAGTTCTTC.

In this sample, this clone turned up once. The J gene is TRBJ2-5, the V gene TRBV7-8, with D uncertain. There are 12 residues in the CDR3. V dropped 6 bases and J dropped 5 bases, with 10 bases sitting between them. Germline lookup yields CDR1 SGHVS and CDR2 FQNEAQ. In nucleotides, the CDR3 is TGTGCCAGCAGGCAGGAATGGGAGACCCAGTACTTC. This gives the protein CASRQEWETQYF.

This sequence joins TRBV6-5 and TRBJ2-7; TRBD1 aligns across 7 bases. The length of the CDR3 is 15 residues. Germline loops: CDR1 MNHEY, CDR2 SVGAGI. Trimming cost V 6 bases and J 2 bases; bases outside gene matches: 10. The CDR3 bases are TGTGCCAGCAGCCTAACAGGGGCCATTACCTACGAGCAGTACTTC. Residues: CASSLTGAITYEQYF.

This clone has only one observation. The chain carries TRBV9 and TRBJ2-3, with 12 nucleotides matching TRBD2. The J segment lost 0 bases and the V segment lost 1 base, leaving 9 bases of the junction unmatched. There are 19 residues in the CDR3. Germline-derived CDR1 and CDR2 are SGDLS and YYNGEE. CDR3 region: CASSVQTSGGRYSTDTQYF. CDR3 DNA sequence: TGTGCCAGCAGCGTACAGACTAGCGGGGGCCGGTATAGCACAGATACGCAGTATTTT.

This chain connects TRBV2 to TRBJ2-5, with D uncertain. Germline assignment: CDR1 SNHLY and CDR2 FYNNEI. Trimming shortened V by 5 bases and J by 2 bases, and 3 bases separated the two germline ends. The CDR3 is made up of 11 amino acids. Here the CDR3 DNA reads TGTGCCAGCAGTTCTCAAGAGACCCAGTACTTC. This gives the protein CASSSQETQYF.

The chain joins TRBV6-2 or TRBV6-3 to TRBJ1-2; D might be TRBD1 (6 bases). CDR3 size: 12 residues. V was shortened by 4 bases and J by 9 bases, with 12 bases between the two germline ends. Looked up from germline, CDR1 is MNHEY and CDR2 is SVGEGT. The CDR3, as DNA: TGTGCCAGCAGTTTGACGCAGGGGCGCTACACCTTC. Residues: CASSLTQGRYTF.

The chain has TRBV10-3 and TRBJ1-2; the D gene is possibly TRBD1 (6 bases). There are 11 residues in the CDR3. V was trimmed by 5 bases and J by 14 bases, leaving 15 bases between them. The germline gives CDR1 ENHRY, CDR2 SYGVKD. The CDR3 DNA sequence: TGTGCCATCAGTAGGGGGGGACCTTCTACCTTC. Its protein is CAISRGGPSTF.

The chain employs TRBV2 and TRBJ2-7; TRBD1 matches 8 bases. V shed 6 bases and J 2 bases; nucleotides not matched to a gene: 9. Germline CDR1 and CDR2: SNHLY and FYNNEI. The CDR3 is made up of 15 amino acids. The CDR3 DNA reads as TGTGCCAGCAGCCCTGGGGACAGGAGAGCCTACGAGCAGTACTTC. It codes for CASSPGDRRAYEQYF.

A note on this clone: The identical CDR3 is also encoded by other nucleotide sequences in the sample. The chain has TRBV7-6 and TRBJ2-2; D is undetermined. Germline assignment: CDR1 SGHVS and CDR2 FNYEAQ. V lost 1 base and J 4 bases, leaving 7 bases between the germline ends. The CDR3 length is 14 residues. The CDR3 DNA is TGTGCCAGCAGCTTAGGCACTTCCACCGGGGAGCTGTTTTTT. Translated: CASSLGTSTGELFF.

The DNA of the CDR3 is TGTGCCACCAGCAGAGAACAGGGTGGTGTCGGGCAGTATTTT. Encoded protein: CATSREQGGVGQYF. V is TRBV15 and J is TRBJ2-3; tentatively, D is TRBD1 (6 bases). The ends were cut back, 0 bases at V and 11 bases at J, with 15 bases in the middle. Germline-derived CDR1 and CDR2 are LNHNV and YYDKDF (reference sequence). The length of the CDR3 is 14 residues.

The CDR3 coding sequence is TGTGCCAGTAGTATAGTCCCTCCGGGAACCGGGGAGCTGTTTTTT. Translation: CASSIVPPGTGELFF. This chain connects TRBV19 to TRBJ2-2; weak D call: TRBD2 (5 bases). CDR3 length: 15 residues. V was clipped by 1 base and J by 5 bases, with 11 bases between them. Germline V gives CDR1 LNHDA, CDR2 SQIVND (reference sequence).

This sequence joins TRBV28 and TRBJ2-7, with 9 bases aligning to TRBD2. Germline values: CDR1 MDHEN, CDR2 SYDVKM. This CDR3 has 16 amino acids. The trim removed 5 bases at V and 2 bases at J, leaving 10 bases unmatched. This chain's CDR3 is CASSPFGGRAAYEQYF. The CDR3 DNA follows: TGTGCCAGCAGTCCCTTTGGCGGGAGGGCCGCCTACGAGCAGTACTTC.

This rearrangement joins TRBV28 to TRBJ1-2, with D perhaps matching TRBD1 (6 bases). Germline V gives CDR1 MDHEN, CDR2 SYDVKM. Trimming removed 6 bases from V and 7 bases from J, with 18 bases in between. The CDR3 consists of 14 residues. CDR3 sequence: CASRTARGGSGYTF. CDR3 DNA sequence: TGTGCCAGCAGAACCGCTCGGGGGGGCTCTGGCTACACCTTC.

About this clone itself: The sample carries other DNA sequences with the same CDR3. The chain combines TRBV27 with TRBJ2-1; D is perhaps TRBD2 (6 bases). The CDR3 sequence is 14 residues long. The germline V and J ends were trimmed by 3 bases and 6 bases, with 12 bases remaining between them. Germline V CDR1 and CDR2: MNHEY, SMNVEV (reference sequence). The CDR3 loop reads CASSFRGSLNEQFF. DNA of the CDR3: TGTGCCAGCAGTTTTCGGGGGTCCCTCAATGAGCAGTTCTTC.

V and J are TRBV6-5 and TRBJ2-1; 8 nucleotides match TRBD2. The germline V gene has CDR1 MNHEY and CDR2 SVGAGI. The CDR3 runs to 14 residues. J was trimmed by 8 bases and V by 5 bases; bases with no gene match: 8. The CDR3 loop reads CASSHGTSYDEQFF. CDR3 coding DNA: TGTGCCAGCAGTCACGGGACTAGTTACGATGAGCAGTTCTTC.

The chain carries TRBV7-9 and TRBJ2-5; TRBD1 matches at 11 bases. Losses at the gene ends were 5 bases for V and 5 bases for J; bases not matched to a gene: 10. Looked up from germline, CDR1 is SEHNR and CDR2 is FQNEAQ (reference sequence). The CDR3 has 16 residues. The CDR3 sequence: CASSGSDRGRGETQYF. The CDR3 bases are TGTGCCAGCAGCGGATCGGACAGGGGGCGTGGGGAGACCCAGTACTTC.

The chain has TRBV27 and TRBJ2-7, with D maybe TRBD1 (6 bases). CDR3 length: 15 residues. V lost 0 bases and J 1 base, leaving 10 bases between the germline ends. In germline, CDR1 is MNHEY, CDR2 SMNVEV (reference sequence). The CDR3 loop is CASSLSFQGSYEQYF. CDR3 coding DNA: TGTGCCAGCAGTTTATCTTTCCAGGGGTCCTACGAGCAGTACTTC.

The chain carries TRBV5-1 and TRBJ2-5, with 8 bases that match TRBD1. CDR3 length: 17 amino acids. Unmatched junction bases numbered 15, after V lost 3 bases and J lost 5 bases. Germline V gene sequence: CDR1 SGHRS, CDR2 YFSETQ. The CDR3 sequence: CASSWIKQGGGEETQYF. CDR3 sequence (DNA): TGCGCCAGCAGCTGGATCAAACAGGGGGGCGGGGAGGAGACCCAGTACTTC.

This clone appeared a single time. The V call is TRBV19, the J call TRBJ1-5; 7 nucleotides agree with TRBD1. The V gene's germline CDR1 is LNHDA and CDR2 SQIVND (reference sequence). V trimming: 4 bases; J trimming: 0 bases; junction bases outside the gene matches: 3. The CDR3 extends over 15 amino acids. Here the CDR3 DNA reads TGTGCCAGTAGTAAGGGGACAGCTAGCAATCAGCCCCAGCATTTT. The encoded protein is CASSKGTASNQPQHF.

CDR3 region: CASSQEELASSYNEQFF. In nucleotides, the CDR3 is TGTGCCAGCAGCCAAGAAGAACTAGCCTCCTCCTACAATGAGCAGTTCTTC. The chain carries TRBV4-2 and TRBJ2-1; TRBD2 is a possible D gene (6 bases). CDR3 length: 17 amino acids. V was trimmed by 0 bases and J by 0 bases, leaving 12 bases between them. Germline CDR1 and CDR2: LGHNA and YNFKEQ.